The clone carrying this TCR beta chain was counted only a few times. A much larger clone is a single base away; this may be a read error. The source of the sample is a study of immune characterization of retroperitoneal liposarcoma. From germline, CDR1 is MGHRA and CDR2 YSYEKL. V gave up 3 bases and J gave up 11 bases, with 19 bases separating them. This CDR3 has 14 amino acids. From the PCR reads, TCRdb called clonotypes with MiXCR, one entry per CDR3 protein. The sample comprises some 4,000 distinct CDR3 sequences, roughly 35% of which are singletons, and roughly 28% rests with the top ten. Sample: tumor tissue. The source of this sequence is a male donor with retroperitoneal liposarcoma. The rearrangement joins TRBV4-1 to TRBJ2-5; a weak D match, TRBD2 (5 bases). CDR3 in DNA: TGCGCCAGCAGCCAGGAGAGCGGTTACAATGAGCAGTACTTC. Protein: CASSQESGYNEQYF.